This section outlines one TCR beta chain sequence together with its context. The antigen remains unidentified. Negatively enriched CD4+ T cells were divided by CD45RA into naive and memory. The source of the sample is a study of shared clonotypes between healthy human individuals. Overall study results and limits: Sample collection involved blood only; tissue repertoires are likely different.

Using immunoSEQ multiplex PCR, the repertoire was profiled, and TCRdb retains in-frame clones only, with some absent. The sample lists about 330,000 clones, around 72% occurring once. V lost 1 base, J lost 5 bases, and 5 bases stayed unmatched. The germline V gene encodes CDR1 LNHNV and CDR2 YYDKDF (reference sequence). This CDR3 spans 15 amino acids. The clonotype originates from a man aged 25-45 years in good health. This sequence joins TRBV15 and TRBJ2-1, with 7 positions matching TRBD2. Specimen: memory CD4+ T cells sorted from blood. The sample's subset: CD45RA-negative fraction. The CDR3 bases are TGTGCCACCAGCAGAGGCGGGACTAAGAACAATGAGCAGTTCTTC. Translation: CATSRGGTKNNEQFF.